This TCR beta chain was recovered during a study of radiotherapy plus CTLA-4 blockade in lung cancer. Study details: Disease control was present in more than 25% of patients, and objective responses in approximately 19%. General study findings and limits: How blood T cell clones changed early, along with interferon-beta, reportedly forecast response best.

This CDR3 is 13 amino acids long. V was shortened by 4 bases and J by 6 bases, with 13 bases between the two germline ends. The germline V gene encodes CDR1 SGHRS and CDR2 YFSETQ. Concerning this clone: Antigen unknown.

TCRdb keeps only in-frame clones here, not all; method: immunoSEQ multiplex PCR. Altogether over 75,000 clones are present, less than 90% being singletons, with the ten largest covering more than 0.65%. The clonotype was recovered from a human donor with non-small cell lung cancer who had stable disease on radiotherapy plus ipilimumab. The input for sequencing was peripheral blood, taken from a patient treated with radiotherapy plus ipilimumab. The V gene is TRBV5-1, the J gene TRBJ1-1; D remains ambiguous. Written as DNA, the CDR3 is TGCGCCAGCAGCCAAGGACGTGGCGCTGAAGCTTTCTTT. It codes for CASSQGRGAEAFF.